This T cell receptor beta chain was recovered during a study of OX40 agonist ivuxolimab in advanced cancers. Blood sampling took place at baseline, cycle 4 day 1, and cycle 7 day 1. Study observations and caveats: In the 0.1 to 3.0 mg/kg range, CD4+ and CD8+ blood T cells had expanded clonally by week 6. The authors did not determine the antigen specificity of the expanded peripheral T cells.

Sequencing was performed with immunoSEQ multiplex PCR; in TCRdb, only in-frame clones are kept and a portion is missing. Of some 44,000 clones in the sample, 75% to 90% were seen once. The CDR3 totals 13 residues. V was cut by 0 bases and J by 6 bases, with 10 bases left in between. Germline-derived CDR1 and CDR2 are SGHRS and YFSETQ. As concerns this clone: What it recognizes is unknown.

The chain carries TRBV5-1 and TRBJ2-7, with no clear D. This receptor was taken from an adult with an advanced solid tumor such as melanoma, head and neck, liver or kidney cancer. Specimen: CD4+ or CD8+ T cells sorted from blood, collected in a trial of the OX40 agonist ivuxolimab. The CDR3 region has the DNA TGCGCCAGCAGCTTGGAAGGTCCAGCCGAGCAGTACTTC. It is translated as CASSLEGPAEQYF.